This T cell receptor beta chain comes out of a study of T cells in Graves' hyperthyroidism and ophthalmopathy (dated by TCRdb to between 2018 and 2021). With regard to the full study: Peripheral blood samples were taken at the time of initial diagnosis, prior to any treatment. In addition, the study compared T-cell repertoires in thyroid tissue and in blood from roughly six Graves' hyperthyroidism patients. Following sampling, methimazole starting at 30 mg daily was given to hyperthyroidism patients, and high-dose intravenous methylprednisolone was given to ophthalmopathy patients. The 100 discovery patients were randomly divided into training and test sets at a 7:3 ratio. An independent validation cohort of under 20 hyperthyroidism patients and over 15 patients who later progressed to ophthalmopathy tested prospective prediction of ophthalmopathy. The paper reports TCR Vbeta CDR3 sequencing of more than 120 peripheral blood samples: 40 to 45 ophthalmopathy, fewer than 80 hyperthyroidism and approximately 17 progressor patients. To identify distinguishing TCR V-J signatures, a discovery cohort of about 95 patients was used, comprising 43 with Graves' ophthalmopathy and some 60 with stable Graves' hyperthyroidism. Study-level results and caveats: Most expanded thyroid clonotypes (frequency above 0.001) were also detected in blood, suggesting blood repertoires may reflect thyroid immune responses. Sample size was not statistically predetermined, and blinding of investigators to group allocation was not performed. In validation, progression to ophthalmopathy was predicted by the model with roughly 71% sensitivity and 72% to 85% specificity, a median of roughly 6 months before onset. A 13 V-J signature model separated ophthalmopathy from stable hyperthyroidism, with nearly 90% sensitivity and about 81% specificity in cross-validation and 80%/75% in testing.

TCR beta CDR3 regions were amplified from RNA transcripts. For the first round of RT-PCR on the TCR CDR3, the HTBI primer set was used together with the Qiagen OneStep RT-PCR kit. Libraries were constructed in a second round of multiplex PCR, after which size selection and purification were carried out. The libraries were sequenced on an Illumina HiSeq2000 using paired-end 100 bp reads. In the authors' own workflow: SOAPnuke was used to process the raw data, throwing out any read that contained adapters or uncalled bases, had a mean Phred below 15, or lacked an exact constant-primer or identifier match. High-quality paired reads were merged using COPE v1.2.5, and each unique nucleotide sequence was defined as a clonotype. MiTCR v1.1 was used to align the clonotypes against IMGT TRBV, TRBD and TRBJ reference segments. The analysis included only V-J combinations with a frequency above 0.0001, which together covered roughly 99% of the repertoires. A TCS score was defined as the ratio of F50 (clonal expansion) to E x V (chaos), with BLOSUM62-based TCRdist applied between CDR3 peptides within each V-J. Welch's t-statistics and random forest reduced around 550 V-J features to 13, which were used in a naive Bayes classifier (R e1071). Using fastp trimming at Q25 and MiXCR clonotype assembly, TCRdb reanalyzed the public sequencing data and kept in-frame beta chains. Rows merge per CDR3 protein into single entries with the most common DNA and genes. Here the V and J calls rest on TCRdb's processing, not on the authors' analysis. In this sample the table shows 620,000 or so distinct CDR3 sequences, about 14% of which occur a single time. Around 12% of the sample rests with the top ten.

As for this clonotype: What this receptor recognizes is not known. The record has no base qualities; no much larger clone is one base away.

In the ophthalmopathy patients, disease was moderately to severely active, with a Clinical Activity Score of 3 or more, a NOSPECS grade of 4 or more, and a duration of less than 3 months. Patients with uncontrolled infections, other autoimmune diseases, pregnancy or lactation were excluded. Diagnoses were based on clinical symptoms, serum thyroxine and TRAb, thyroid ultrasound and orbital computed tomography. PBMCs were isolated from 8 to 10 ml of fresh peripheral blood by Ficoll-Paque density gradient centrifugation. Total RNA was extracted using Trizol reagent, and RNA quality was assessed on an Agilent 2100 Bioanalyzer. The source material was blood. The sequence came from a woman aged 50 to 60 with Graves' ophthalmopathy.

The DNA reads as follows: TGTGCCAGCAGCTTCTTAGGAATATCTGAAGCTTTCTTT. Translated, it reads CASSFLGISEAFF. The rearranged segments are TRBV7-9 and TRBJ1-1, with no reliable assignment of the D segment. V is reduced by 3 bases and J by 6 bases, leaving a spacing of 11 bases between them. From the cysteine through the phenylalanine, the CDR3 covers 13 amino acids. Only CDR3 DNA is held: 39 bases, read in frame from base 1. Based on the germline V gene (reference sequence), the CDR1 and CDR2 sequences are SEHNR and FQNEAQ.